The 7 T cell receptor beta chains reported below all come from one sample, sequenced in a study of cytomegalovirus exposure and HLA in healthy donors. Assay used: immunoSEQ multiplex PCR; TCRdb lists only in-frame clones, some missing. Here the sample spans 95,000 to 150,000 clones, roughly 88% being singletons. Specimen: PBMCs. These receptor sequences come from a woman under 30 in good health and CMV-seropositive.

In its sample, this clone was seen once. This chain uses TRBV27 with TRBJ2-1; D gene uncertain. V lost 7 bases, J lost 4 bases, and 17 bases lay in between. CDR1 is MNHEY, CDR2 SMNVEV, per germline (reference sequence). This CDR3 is 15 amino acids long. CDR3 sequence: CASMRIGYGYNEQFF. In DNA form, the CDR3 reads TGTGCCAGCATGCGGATCGGCTACGGATACAATGAGCAGTTCTTC.

This clone was seen only once. The chain is built from TRBV5-4 and TRBJ1-2; 7 bases align to TRBD1. CDR1 and CDR2 (germline): SGHNT, YYREEE (reference sequence). There are 16 residues in the CDR3. Germline trimming cut 4 bases from V and 3 bases from J; bases unmatched to any gene: 12. The CDR3 DNA reads as TGTGCCAGCAGCCGGAGACTGACAGGGCCCCACTATGGCTACACCTTC. Translating it yields CASSRRLTGPHYGYTF.

The CDR3 loop is CASSQDGGRGLARPQHF. CDR3 bases: TGCGCCAGCAGCCAAGATGGTGGCAGGGGGCTTGCCCGGCCCCAGCATTTT. The chain joins TRBV4-1 to TRBJ1-5; 8 nucleotides align to TRBD1. J was trimmed by 9 bases and V by 0 bases; bases with no gene match: 13. The CDR3 extends over 17 amino acids. Germline CDR1 MGHRA, CDR2 YSYEKL.

This clone appeared a single time. In nucleotides, the CDR3 is TGTGCCAGTTCGCGGGACAGGGGGACTGGAAACACCATATATTTT. Translating gives CASSRDRGTGNTIYF. J is TRBJ1-3 and V is TRBV19, with 11 nucleotides matching TRBD1. Germline CDR1 is LNHDA and CDR2 is SQIVND (reference sequence). V shed 8 bases and J 2 bases; nucleotides not matched to a gene: 5. This CDR3 comprises 15 residues.

The genes are TRBV7-2 and TRBJ2-1, with 13 bases fitting TRBD2. The V and J ends lost 5 bases and 9 bases, in that order; junction bases with no gene match: 7. The CDR3 has 15 amino acids. CDR1 and CDR2 (germline): SGHTA, FQGNSA. The CDR3 loop reads CASSHERTSGSEQFF. The CDR3 nucleotides read TGTGCCAGCAGCCATGAAAGGACTAGCGGGAGTGAGCAGTTCTTC.

The chain links TRBV30 to TRBJ1-1; no clear D gene. Trimming shortened V by 4 bases and J by 11 bases, and 20 bases separated the two germline ends. Germline assignment: CDR1 GTSNPN and CDR2 SVGIG (reference sequence). The CDR3 is made up of 13 amino acids. The CDR3 DNA sequence: TGTGCCTGGACCGCCCCCGGGTACTGGTGGGCTTTCTTT. Its protein product is CAWTAPGYWWAFF.

The chain joins TRBV5-1 to TRBJ2-2; 10 bases line up with TRBD2. The germline gives CDR1 SGHRS, CDR2 YFSETQ. With 1 base clipped from V and 5 bases from J, the junction kept 2 bases outside the gene matches. The CDR3 is 15 residues long. CDR3: CASSLPAGGTGELFF. The CDR3 DNA reads TGCGCCAGCAGCTTGCCAGCGGGGGGGACCGGGGAGCTGTTTTTT.